One sample yielded the 27 T cell receptor beta chains listed below, sequenced in a study of shared clonotypes between healthy human individuals. This table comes from immunoSEQ multiplex PCR, and its TCRdb copy is limited to in-frame clones, with some not included. The table shows just over 2,000,000 clones, with 90% to 95% occurring only once. Input material: naive CD4+ T cells sorted from blood. Regarding subset: CD45RA+ positively selected. All receptors come from a man aged 18 to 29 in good health.

CDR3 in DNA: TGTGCCTGGAGTCCTGGGCAGGGAGGCGAAAAACTGTTTTTT. It codes for CAWSPGQGGEKLFF. The J gene is TRBJ1-4, the V gene TRBV30, with D perhaps matching TRBD1 (5 bases). Germline values: CDR1 GTSNPN, CDR2 SVGIG (reference sequence). The CDR3 loop spans 14 amino acids. With 2 bases removed from V and 8 bases from J, the gap between germline ends came to 15 bases.

Concerning this clone itself: The identical CDR3 is also encoded by other nucleotide sequences in the sample. The chain employs TRBV2 and TRBJ2-1, with 9 bases identical to TRBD1. Looked up from germline, CDR1 is SNHLY and CDR2 is FYNNEI. The J segment lost 2 bases and the V segment lost 6 bases, leaving 5 bases of the junction unmatched. The length of the CDR3 is 15 residues. The CDR3 reads CASRGDRGTYNEQFF. In DNA form, the CDR3 reads TGTGCCAGCAGGGGCGACAGGGGGACCTACAATGAGCAGTTCTTC.

On this clone itself: A read error may be the cause here, since a much bigger clone is one base away. The sample contains more than one DNA sequence encoding this CDR3. This sequence joins TRBV6-6 and TRBJ1-6, with D perhaps matching TRBD1 (6 bases). CDR1 is MNHNY and CDR2 is SVGAGI in the germline V gene (reference sequence). The CDR3 covers 16 residues. CDR3 region: CASSVGQGKYNSPLHF. The DNA of the CDR3 is TGTGCCAGCAGTGTAGGGCAGGGGAAATATAATTCACCCCTCCATTTT.

The genes are TRBV7-8 and TRBJ2-2, with 7 nucleotides matching TRBD1. Germline CDR1 and CDR2: SGHVS and FQNEAQ. The V segment lost 5 bases and the J segment 0 bases; nucleotides outside the gene matches: 9. The CDR3 consists of 17 residues. The CDR3 loop is CASSVKAGTANTGELFF. The DNA of the CDR3 is TGTGCCAGCAGCGTAAAGGCTGGGACAGCGAACACCGGGGAGCTGTTTTTT. The variable domain in full, completed from reference TRBV7-8 and TRBJ2-2, reads GAGVSQSPRYKVAKRGQDVALRCDPISGHVSLFWYQQALGQGPEFLTYFQNEAQLDKSGLPSDRFFAERPEGSVSTLKIQRTQQEDSAVYLCASSVKAGTANTGELFFGEGSRLTVL.

The chain links TRBV28 to TRBJ2-7, with D possibly called TRBD1 or TRBD2 (5 bases each). The CDR3 contains 15 residues. V gave up 5 bases and J gave up 2 bases, with 16 bases separating them. CDR1 is MDHEN, CDR2 SYDVKM, per germline. CDR3 residues: CASSHSGTTPYEQYF. Here the CDR3 DNA reads TGTGCCAGCAGTCATTCCGGGACGACCCCCTACGAGCAGTACTTC.

V is TRBV5-6 and J is TRBJ1-2, with 9 nucleotides matching TRBD1. The CDR3 length is 15 residues. V was pared by 4 bases and J by 10 bases, with 14 bases of the junction left unmatched. CDR1 is SGHDT and CDR2 is YYEEEE in the germline V gene. The CDR3 here is CASSRGGTGPFIYTF. CDR3 nucleotide sequence: TGTGCCAGCAGCAGAGGGGGGACAGGGCCGTTTATCTACACCTTC.

This clone was seen only once. The rearrangement uses TRBV4-3 and TRBJ2-3, with D uncertain. V lost 2 bases and J 9 bases, leaving 18 bases between the germline ends. The germline V gene has CDR1 LGHNA and CDR2 YSLEER. The CDR3 has 15 residues. The CDR3 DNA sequence: TGCGCCAGCAGCCAATCTTGGGTGGGAACTGAGACGCAGTATTTT. Encoded protein: CASSQSWVGTETQYF.

V gene TRBV7-2 combines with J gene TRBJ2-7, with D perhaps assigned TRBD1 or TRBD2 (5 bases each). The CDR3 extends over 15 amino acids. Germline V CDR1 and CDR2: SGHTA, FQGNSA. V gave up 6 bases and J gave up 3 bases, with 18 bases separating them. CDR3 sequence reads: CASRGPGARVYEQYF. In DNA, the CDR3 is TGTGCCAGCAGAGGCCCCGGGGCGAGGGTCTACGAGCAGTACTTC.

The chain employs TRBV18 and TRBJ2-7; 9 nucleotides agree with TRBD2. V lost 3 bases and J lost 2; bases outside the gene matches: 5. Germline V gives CDR1 KGHSH, CDR2 LQKENI. The CDR3 is made up of 15 amino acids. This chain's CDR3 is CASSPAGGGAYEQYF. CDR3 nucleotide sequence: TGTGCCAGCTCACCGGCGGGAGGGGGTGCCTACGAGCAGTACTTC.

The genes are TRBV5-1 and TRBJ2-2; D assignment may be TRBD1 or TRBD2 (5 bases each). CDR1 is SGHRS and CDR2 is YFSETQ in the germline V gene. With 7 bases removed from V and 4 bases from J, the gap between germline ends came to 14 bases. This CDR3 comprises 14 residues. The CDR3 DNA reads TGCGCCAGCGCCCGGGACCGAGGCACCGGGGAGCTGTTTTTT. This translates into CASARDRGTGELFF.

In nucleotides, the CDR3 is TGTGCCAGCAGTTACTCAGTTAGTTGTTTCAGGGGTATACGGTACGAGCAGTACTTC. It encodes CASSYSVSCFRGIRYEQYF. V gene TRBV6-7 combines with J gene TRBJ2-7; D might be TRBD1 (6 bases). TRBV6-7 is treated as an ORF (open reading frame) with a function not yet certain. CDR3 size: 19 residues. Trimming shortened V by 0 bases and J by 4 bases, and 25 bases separated the two germline ends.

As concerns this clone: This specimen includes other DNA sequences encoding the same CDR3. The CDR3 sequence: CASSPGGASTDTQYF. The CDR3 coding sequence is TGTGCCAGCAGCCCCGGGGGGGCCAGCACAGATACGCAGTATTTT. V gene TRBV5-4 combines with J gene TRBJ2-3; 8 bases map to TRBD2. The CDR3 is made up of 15 amino acids. The V gene's germline CDR1 is SGHNT and CDR2 YYREEE (reference sequence). V lost 4 bases, J lost 0 bases, and 4 bases stayed unmatched.

This clone was seen once. The J gene is TRBJ1-1, the V gene TRBV10-3; the D gene is possibly TRBD1 (5 bases). This CDR3 spans 12 amino acids. Germline assignment: CDR1 ENHRY and CDR2 SYGVKD. V lost 2 bases, J lost 6 bases, and 7 bases lay in between. CDR3 sequence: CAISERDAEAFF. CDR3 nucleotide sequence: TGTGCCATCAGTGAGCGGGACGCTGAAGCTTTCTTT.

The chain employs TRBV28 and TRBJ2-2; D is perhaps TRBD1 or TRBD2 (6 bases each). The CDR3 contains 15 residues. Trimming took off 6 bases at V and 2 bases at J, with 13 bases between the two ends. In germline, CDR1 is MDHEN, CDR2 SYDVKM. The DNA of the CDR3 is TGTGCCAGCAGGCCTCGGGGGCCTAACACCGGGGAGCTGTTTTTT. It codes for CASRPRGPNTGELFF.

The chain uses TRBV5-1 and TRBJ2-1; possible D gene TRBD1, 5 bases. Trimming stripped 0 bases from V and 4 bases from J, with 8 bases between. The CDR3 length is 14 residues. Germline CDR1 reads SGHRS; CDR2 reads YFSETQ. CDR3 nucleotide sequence: TGCGCCAGCAGCTTGGGACAGCAATACAATGAGCAGTTCTTC. Protein sequence: CASSLGQQYNEQFF.

The chain joins TRBV2 to TRBJ2-5, with 8 positions matching TRBD2. V lost 6 bases, J lost 5 bases, and 8 bases stayed unmatched. This CDR3 has 14 amino acids. CDR1 is SNHLY, CDR2 FYNNEI, per germline. CDR3 nucleotides: TGTGCCAGCAGAGCCGGGACTAGTCTGGAGACCCAGTACTTC. Translation gives CASRAGTSLETQYF.

In the case of this clone: The sample holds other DNA sequences that translate to the same CDR3. The J gene is TRBJ1-5, the V gene TRBV5-1; 7 positions agree with TRBD1. With V trimmed by 3 bases and J by 2 bases, 5 bases remained unmatched. Per germline, CDR1 SGHRS and CDR2 YFSETQ. CDR3 size: 15 residues. CDR3 sequence reads: CASSSTGLGNQPQHF. CDR3 nucleotide sequence: TGCGCCAGCAGCTCGACAGGGCTTGGCAATCAGCCCCAGCATTTT.

The V call is TRBV28, the J call TRBJ1-4, with 7 nucleotides matching TRBD1. Unmatched junction bases numbered 5, after V lost 6 bases and J lost 4 bases. Germline V gene data show CDR1 as MDHEN and CDR2 as SYDVKM. This CDR3 is 14 amino acids long. In DNA, the CDR3 is TGTGCCAGCAGGGGGACAGCTAATAATGAAAAACTGTTTTTT. Its translation is CASRGTANNEKLFF.

This clone has only a few counts. This chain links TRBV28 with TRBJ1-3, with D uncertain. Germline values: CDR1 MDHEN, CDR2 SYDVKM. The CDR3 is made up of 15 amino acids. V lost 5 bases to trimming and J lost 0 bases, with 11 bases between them. CDR3 DNA sequence: TGTGCCAGCAGTGGGCGCTCAGCCTCTGGAAACACCATATATTTT. This sequence encodes CASSGRSASGNTIYF. Variable domain in full (rest from reference TRBV28 and TRBJ1-3): DVKVTQSSRYLVKRTGEKVFLECVQDMDHENMFWYRQDPGLGLRLIYFSYDVKMKEKGDIPEGYSVSREKKERFSLILESASTNQTSMYLCASSGRSASGNTIYFGEGSWLTVV.

This chain uses TRBV23-1 with TRBJ1-6, with unresolved D. TRBV23-1 is recorded as an ORF, its role being uncertain. The CDR3 runs to 11 residues. V was trimmed by 4 bases and J by 12 bases, leaving 7 bases between them. CDR3 DNA: TGCGCCAGCAGTCCCCGTGTACCCCTCCACTTT. This gives the protein CASSPRVPLHF.

The chain combines TRBV9 with TRBJ2-1; TRBD1 is a possible D gene (6 bases). The CDR3 sequence is 16 residues long. The germline CDR1 and CDR2 sequences are SGDLS and YYNGEE. Trimming took off 4 bases at V and 2 bases at J, with 16 bases between the two ends. The CDR3 DNA reads TGTGCCAGCAGCTTCGGACAGAGTTATACCTACAATGAGCAGTTCTTC. Translation gives CASSFGQSYTYNEQFF.

The CDR3 nucleotides are TGCGCCAGCAGCCAAGGGCTAGCTGACACAGATACGCAGTATTTT. Protein: CASSQGLADTDTQYF. The chain joins TRBV4-3 to TRBJ2-3; a possible D gene is TRBD2 (5 bases). The CDR3 is made up of 15 amino acids. The V end lost 1 base, the J end lost 2 bases, and 10 bases lay between the germline ends. Germline CDR1 reads LGHNA; CDR2 reads YSLEER.

This rearrangement joins TRBV11-3 to TRBJ2-1; TRBD2 matches 10 bases. The J segment lost 4 bases and the V segment lost 5 bases, leaving 8 bases of the junction unmatched. CDR3 size: 16 residues. Germline-derived CDR1 and CDR2 are SGHNT and YENEEA. Here the CDR3 reads CASSDRASGRYNEQFF. The DNA of the CDR3 is TGTGCCAGCAGCGACAGAGCTAGCGGGAGATACAATGAGCAGTTCTTC.

The V call is TRBV5-6, the J call TRBJ2-7, with a weak D call TRBD2 (5 bases). V gave up 4 bases and J gave up 0 bases, with 17 bases separating them. This CDR3 has 16 residues. From germline, CDR1 is SGHDT and CDR2 YYEEEE. Here the CDR3 reads CASSVRSASFSYEQYF. The CDR3, as DNA: TGTGCCAGCAGCGTGCGTAGCGCCTCTTTCTCCTACGAGCAGTACTTC.

The J gene is TRBJ1-1, the V gene TRBV5-4; the D is unclear. This CDR3 region has 15 residues. V shed 0 bases and J shed 1 base, with 10 bases lying between them. The germline V gene has CDR1 SGHNT and CDR2 YYREEE (reference sequence). The CDR3 loop is CASSLGRTKNTEAFF. The CDR3 DNA reads as TGTGCCAGCAGCTTGGGCAGAACAAAGAACACTGAAGCTTTCTTT. Full variable domain (rest looked up from reference TRBV5-4 and TRBJ1-1): ETGVTQSPTHLIKTRGQQVTLRCSSQSGHNTVSWYQQALGQGPQFIFQYYREEENGRGNFPPRFSGLQFPNYSSELNVNALELDDSALYLCASSLGRTKNTEAFFGQGTRLTVV.

The DNA of the CDR3 is TGTGCCAGCAGTGGGTCGGGGAACACTGAAGCTTTCTTT. It encodes CASSGSGNTEAFF. This sequence joins TRBV27 and TRBJ1-1, with no clear D. The CDR3 length is 13 residues. From germline, CDR1 is MNHEY and CDR2 SMNVEV (reference sequence). The germline V and J ends were trimmed by 5 bases and 1 base, with 8 bases remaining between them.

The V gene is TRBV5-6, the J gene TRBJ2-1; no clear D. The CDR3 is 12 residues long. The germline V and J ends were trimmed by 1 base and 7 bases, with 6 bases remaining between them. The germline CDR1 and CDR2 sequences are SGHDT and YYEEEE. The CDR3 DNA is TGTGCCAGCAGCTTGCCCGGGAATGAGCAGTTCTTC. Its protein is CASSLPGNEQFF.